This T cell receptor (beta chain) was recorded in a study of control samples from healthy donors and cancer patients. Sequenced by immunoSEQ multiplex PCR; TCRdb stores in-frame clones only, minus some. The data show 120,000 to 150,000 clones, about 90% seen once. Deletions cut 3 bases from V and 5 bases from J, with 7 bases between. This CDR3 has 13 amino acids. CDR1 and CDR2 from the germline V gene are LNHDA and SQIVND (reference sequence). Sample: blood. The receptor's source is a man between 18 and 29 years old in good health. The chain has TRBV19 and TRBJ1-4; D remains unclear. The CDR3 spells CASSMAENEKLFF. The CDR3 coding sequence is TGTGCCAGTAGTATGGCAGAGAATGAAAAACTGTTTTTT.